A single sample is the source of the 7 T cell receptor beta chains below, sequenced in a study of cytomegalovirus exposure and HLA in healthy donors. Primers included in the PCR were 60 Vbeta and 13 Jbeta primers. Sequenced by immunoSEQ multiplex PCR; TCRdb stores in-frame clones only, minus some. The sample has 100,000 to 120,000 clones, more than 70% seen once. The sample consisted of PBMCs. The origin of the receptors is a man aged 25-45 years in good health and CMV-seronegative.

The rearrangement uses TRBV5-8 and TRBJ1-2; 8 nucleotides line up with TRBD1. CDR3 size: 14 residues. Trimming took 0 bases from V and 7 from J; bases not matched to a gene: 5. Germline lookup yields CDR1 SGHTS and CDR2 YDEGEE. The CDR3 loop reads CASSLGQGAAGYTF. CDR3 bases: TGTGCCAGCAGCTTGGGCCAGGGGGCCGCTGGCTACACCTTC.

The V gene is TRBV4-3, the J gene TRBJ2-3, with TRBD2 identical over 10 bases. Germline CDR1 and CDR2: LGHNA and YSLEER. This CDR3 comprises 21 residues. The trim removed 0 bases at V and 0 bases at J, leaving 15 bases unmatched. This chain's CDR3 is CASSQEGPSPTSGASTDTQYF. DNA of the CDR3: TGCGCCAGCAGCCAAGAAGGTCCATCCCCAACTAGCGGGGCTAGCACAGATACGCAGTATTTT.

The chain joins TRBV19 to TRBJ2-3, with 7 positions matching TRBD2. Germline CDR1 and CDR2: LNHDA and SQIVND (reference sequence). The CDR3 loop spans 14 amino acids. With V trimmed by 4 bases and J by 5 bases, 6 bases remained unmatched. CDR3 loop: CASSRTSSEDTQYF. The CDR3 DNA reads TGTGCCAGTAGTAGGACTAGTTCAGAAGATACGCAGTATTTT.

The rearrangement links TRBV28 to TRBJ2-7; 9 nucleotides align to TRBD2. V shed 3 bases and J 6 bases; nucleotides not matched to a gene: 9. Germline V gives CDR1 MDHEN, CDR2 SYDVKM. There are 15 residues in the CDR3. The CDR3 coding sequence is TGTGCCAGCAGTTTGACTAGCGGCTACCCCGCCGAGCAGTACTTC. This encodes CASSLTSGYPAEQYF.

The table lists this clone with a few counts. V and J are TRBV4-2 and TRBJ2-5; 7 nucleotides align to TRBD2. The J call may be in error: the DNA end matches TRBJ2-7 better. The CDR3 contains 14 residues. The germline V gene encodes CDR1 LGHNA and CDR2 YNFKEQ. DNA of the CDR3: TGTGCCAGCAGCCCAATGGGGGGGTCCTACGAGCAGTACTTC. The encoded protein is CASSPMGGSYEQYF.

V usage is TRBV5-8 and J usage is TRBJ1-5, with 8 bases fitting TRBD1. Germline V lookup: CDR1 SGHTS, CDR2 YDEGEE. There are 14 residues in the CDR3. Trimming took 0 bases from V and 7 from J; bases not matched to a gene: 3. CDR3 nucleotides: TGTGCCAGCAGCTTGGTATCAGGGGGCCAGCCCCAGCATTTT. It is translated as CASSLVSGGQPQHF.

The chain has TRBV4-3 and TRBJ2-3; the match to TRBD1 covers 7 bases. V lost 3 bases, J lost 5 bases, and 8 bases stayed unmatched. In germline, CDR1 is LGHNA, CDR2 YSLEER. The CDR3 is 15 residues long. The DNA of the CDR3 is TGCGCCAGCAGCCAGGGACAGTCCGAGGGAGATACGCAGTATTTT. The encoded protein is CASSQGQSEGDTQYF.